This T cell receptor (beta chain) comes out of a study of OX40 agonist ivuxolimab in advanced cancers. The CDR3 loop spans 17 amino acids. Germline CDR1 reads SQVTM; CDR2 reads ANQGSEA. Trimming left V 1 base short and J 0 bases short, with 16 bases between. Sequenced by immunoSEQ multiplex PCR; TCRdb stores in-frame clones only, minus some. The sample contains 75,000 to 80,000 clones, about 85% of which appear only once. This clone showed up just once. The sequenced sample was CD4+ or CD8+ T cells sorted from blood, obtained in a trial of the OX40 agonist ivuxolimab. This sequence joins TRBV29-1 and TRBJ2-1; no firm D call. This receptor was taken from an adult with an advanced solid tumor such as melanoma, head and neck, liver or kidney cancer. CDR3 coding DNA: TGCAGCGTTGAAGCCCTCTTGACGGAAAGCTCCTACAATGAGCAGTTCTTC. Translating gives CSVEALLTESSYNEQFF.